This T cell receptor beta chain was sequenced in a study of cytomegalovirus exposure and HLA in healthy donors. A multiplex PCR was run with 60 Vbeta primers and 13 Jbeta primers. Method: immunoSEQ multiplex PCR; TCRdb's copy keeps in-frame clones and lacks some. The table includes 170,000 or so clones, roughly four fifths detected once. V was pared by 2 bases and J by 3 bases, with 11 bases between. The CDR3 is 15 residues long. Per the germline V gene, CDR1 is MDHEN and CDR2 is SYDVKM. The specimen sequenced was PBMCs. The V gene is TRBV28, the J gene TRBJ1-5; a weak D match, TRBD1 (5 bases). The sequence came from a man younger than 35 in good health and CMV-seronegative. CDR3 protein: CASSLGTSNNQPQHF. CDR3 in DNA: TGTGCCAGCAGTTTAGGGACTTCGAACAATCAGCCCCAGCATTTT.